Given below is one TCR beta chain in context. This sample was included in a study of blood T cell repertoires in COVID-19. The wider study: COVID-19 samples collected from the United States, Italy and Spain covered acute and convalescent phases. From T cells, B-cell-depleted T cells, or PBMCs came the material, which was cDNA or gDNA.

The CDR3 loop spans 14 amino acids. Per the germline V gene, CDR1 is SQVTM and CDR2 is ANQGSEA. V lost 4 bases to trimming and J lost 3 bases, with 13 bases between them. As handled by the study authors: For nucleated cells, counts were estimated from reference gene primer amplification. TCRdb keeps only in-frame clones here, not all; method: immunoSEQ multiplex PCR. That table furnishes V, J and clone size, whereas the DNA furnished D and trimming. The sample yields more than 150,000 clones, roughly 80% seen once. This TCR was sampled from a man aged 50-60 years who had recovered from COVID-19. The specimen was peripheral blood. The rearrangement links TRBV29-1 to TRBJ2-1, with D perhaps TRBD2 (6 bases). The CDR3 DNA follows: TGCAGCGTTGTGGTAGGGACTTTCTACAATGAGCAGTTCTTC. This sequence encodes CSVVVGTFYNEQFF.